This T cell receptor (beta chain) was recorded in a study of blood T cell repertoires in COVID-19. Per the original methods: Amplified reference gene primers provided the basis for estimating nucleated cell counts. Profiling relied on immunoSEQ multiplex PCR, and the TCRdb table lists in-frame clones only, not all of them. That table supplies the V and J calls and clone size; D and trimming were determined from the DNA. The sample carries 250,000 to 350,000 clones, 75% to 90% recorded once. Germline CDR1 and CDR2: MDHEN and SYDVKM. Deletions cut 3 bases from V and 4 bases from J, with 15 bases between. This CDR3 contains 15 residues. This clone was seen just once.

The receptor was derived from a man younger than 40 with acute or convalescent COVID-19. The material sequenced was peripheral blood. The chain combines TRBV28 with TRBJ1-2; D is undetermined. CDR3 nucleotides: TGTGCCAGCAGTTTCCCGCCGCTGATTAGCTATGGCTACACCTTC. This sequence encodes CASSFPPLISYGYTF.